These 21 T cell receptor beta chains were sequenced from one sample in a study of vaccination and CD4 T cells after COVID-19. The sample's treatment: roughly 11-day PBMC culture with coronavirus spike peptide pools or control peptides (ViraFEST assay). Antigen specificity for these receptors is unknown. The Oncomine TCR Beta short-read assay was applied to DNA of cultured CD4+ T cells. One entry per CDR3 protein results from TCRdb running MiXCR on the PCR reads. The sample gives around 20,000 distinct CDR3 sequences, approximately 42% of which show up once; 6.3% is in the top ten. The material was CD4+ T cells from blood, cultured in vitro, obtained before SARS-CoV-2 vaccination. Receptors were obtained from a human donor who had recovered from COVID-19.

The rearrangement links TRBV7-2 to TRBJ2-3, with D unresolved. The CDR3 is made up of 14 amino acids. V was pared by 1 base and J by 2 bases, with 7 bases between. Germline CDR1 reads SGHTA; CDR2 reads FQGNSA. In DNA, the CDR3 is TGTGCCAGCAGCTTAGGACTGTTCACAGATACGCAGTATTTT. It yields the protein CASSLGLFTDTQYF.

The chain carries TRBV6-1 and TRBJ1-1; no clear D gene. The V gene lost 6 bases and the J gene lost 1 base, with 6 bases spanning the gap. The CDR3 runs 12 residues. Germline CDR1 reads MNHNS; CDR2 reads SASEGT. CDR3 nucleotides: TGTGCCAGCAGACGCAGGAACACTGAAGCTTTCTTT. Translated: CASRRRNTEAFF.

The genes are TRBV30 and TRBJ1-2; no clear D. The CDR3 totals 12 residues. The germline V gene encodes CDR1 GTSNPN and CDR2 SVGIG (reference sequence). The V and J ends lost 1 base and 3 bases respectively, with 6 bases between them. DNA of the CDR3: TGTGCCTGGAGTGACGAAGACTATGGCTACACCTTC. Translation: CAWSDEDYGYTF. Supplemented by reference TRBV30 and TRBJ1-2, the full variable domain reads SQTIHQWPATLVQPVGSPLSLECTVEGTSNPNLYWYRQAAGRGLQLLFYSVGIGQISSEVPQNLSASRPQDRQFILSSKKLLLSDSGFYLCAWSDEDYGYTFGSGTRLTVV.

The chain employs TRBV20-1 and TRBJ1-2; the D gene is possibly TRBD1 (6 bases). The CDR3 is made up of 15 amino acids. Germline V lookup: CDR1 DFQATT, CDR2 SNEGSKA (reference sequence). V dropped 5 bases and J dropped 8 bases, with 24 bases sitting between them. CDR3 DNA: TGCAGTGCTCCTCCGAATGGACCCGTAGGGGGAGGCTACACCTTC. Translated, it gives CSAPPNGPVGGGYTF.

This clonotype was recorded a few times. The chain recombines TRBV11-2 with TRBJ1-5; possibly TRBD1 for D (6 bases). Per germline, CDR1 SGHAT and CDR2 FQNNGV. Trimming left V 5 bases short and J 2 bases short, with 13 bases between. CDR3 size: 15 residues. The CDR3: CASSPGELGNQPQHF. DNA for the CDR3: TGTGCCAGCAGCCCAGGGGAATTGGGCAATCAGCCCCAGCATTTT. The full variable domain, completed using reference TRBV11-2 and TRBJ1-5, is EAGVAQSPRYKIIEKRQSVAFWCNPISGHATLYWYQQILGQGPKLLIQFQNNGVVDDSQLPKDRFSAERLKGVDSTLKIQPAKLEDSAVYLCASSPGELGNQPQHFGDGTRLSIL.

Worth noting for this clonotype: It is likely a read error, because the conserved phenylalanine at the end of the CDR3 is missing. The chain employs TRBV5-4 and TRBJ2-7; 8 nucleotides line up with TRBD2. The DNA end is more similar to TRBJ2-5, so the J call may be wrong. Germline CDR1 reads SGHNT; CDR2 reads YYREEE (reference sequence). The CDR3 sequence is 16 residues long. CDR3 DNA: TGTGCCAGCAGCTCCGAACTCTTGACTAGCGCTGAGACCCAGTACTAC. Protein sequence: CASSSELLTSAETQYY.

This clonotype was seen only once. V usage is TRBV10-3 and J usage is TRBJ1-5, with 9 bases identical to TRBD1. The CDR3 extends over 15 amino acids. The V segment lost 2 bases and the J segment 6 bases; nucleotides outside the gene matches: 5. The V gene's germline CDR1 is ENHRY and CDR2 SYGVKD. CDR3 amino acids: CAISEGTGIFQPQHF. In nucleotides, the CDR3 is TGTGCCATCAGTGAGGGGACAGGGATTTTTCAGCCCCAGCATTTT.

The chain combines TRBV2 with TRBJ2-5, with 7 nucleotides matching TRBD1. The germline gives CDR1 SNHLY, CDR2 FYNNEI. CDR3 length: 13 residues. J gave up 2 bases and V 6 bases, and 3 bases lay outside the gene matches. The CDR3 spells CASSGQEQETQYF. The DNA of the CDR3 is TGTGCCAGCAGCGGACAGGAGCAAGAGACCCAGTACTTC.

This chain links TRBV19 with TRBJ2-7; possible D gene TRBD2, 6 bases. The CDR3 consists of 15 residues. Trimming took off 5 bases at V and 6 bases at J, with 20 bases between the two ends. Germline loops: CDR1 LNHDA, CDR2 SQIVND (reference sequence). The CDR3 here is CASSPSTRILREQYF. CDR3 nucleotide sequence: TGTGCCAGTAGTCCCTCGACTAGGATTTTGCGCGAGCAGTACTTC.

The chain recombines TRBV7-3 with TRBJ2-1; 9 bases are shared with TRBD1. CDR3 length: 15 amino acids. Per the germline V gene, CDR1 is SGHTA and CDR2 is FQGTGA. Trimming at V came to 5 bases and at J to 6 bases, leaving 8 bases not matched to a gene. The CDR3 loop reads CASSTTRTGVNEQFF. The DNA for the CDR3 is TGTGCCAGCAGCACAACAAGGACAGGGGTCAATGAGCAGTTCTTC.

The V call is TRBV7-3, the J call TRBJ2-2; D is perhaps TRBD1 or TRBD2 (5 bases each). Trimming stripped 4 bases from V and 1 base from J, with 13 bases between. This CDR3 is 16 amino acids long. Germline V CDR1 and CDR2: SGHTA, FQGTGA. The CDR3: CASSSAGTVNTGELFF. The CDR3 coding sequence is TGTGCCAGCAGCTCCGCCGGGACGGTGAACACCGGGGAGCTGTTTTTT.

J is TRBJ1-2 and V is TRBV20-1; D not certain. V was shortened by 3 bases and J by 7 bases, with 9 bases between the two germline ends. CDR3 length: 11 residues. Looked up from germline, CDR1 is DFQATT and CDR2 is SNEGSKA (reference sequence). The chain's CDR3 is CSASYTVGYTF. In DNA, the CDR3 is TGCAGTGCTAGTTATACAGTTGGCTACACCTTC.

This clonotype showed up just a few times. The chain couples TRBV6-2 or TRBV6-3 to TRBJ2-7; TRBD1 aligns across 9 bases. CDR3 length: 14 amino acids. The V segment lost 7 bases and the J segment 1 base; nucleotides outside the gene matches: 5. Germline CDR1 reads MNHEY; CDR2 reads SVGEGT. DNA for the CDR3: TGTGCCAGCACGCGGGACAGGGTGTCCTACGAGCAGTACTTC. This sequence encodes CASTRDRVSYEQYF.

The chain recombines TRBV7-2 with TRBJ1-1, with 9 bases fitting TRBD1. The CDR3 has 17 residues. Germline CDR1 is SGHTA and CDR2 is FQGNSA. V was clipped by 4 bases and J by 2 bases; unmatched bases: 11. As DNA, the CDR3 is TGTGCCAGCAGCTCCGCCGGGACAGGGTATCGTAACACTGAAGCTTTCTTT. Its translation is CASSSAGTGYRNTEAFF. The whole variable domain, filled in from reference TRBV7-2 and TRBJ1-1, reads GAGVSQSPSNKVTEKGKDVELRCDPISGHTALYWYRQSLGQGLEFLIYFQGNSAPDKSGLPSDRFSAERTGGSVSTLTIQRTQQEDSAVYLCASSSAGTGYRNTEAFFGQGTRLTVV.

By proportion, this clonotype is medium-sized. The V gene is TRBV20-1, the J gene TRBJ1-2; possibly TRBD1 for D (5 bases). The germline V gene has CDR1 DFQATT and CDR2 SNEGSKA (reference sequence). The CDR3 contains 11 residues. Trimming shortened V by 3 bases and J by 8 bases, and 10 bases separated the two germline ends. The CDR3 sequence is CSASMGVGYTF. In DNA, the CDR3 is TGCAGTGCTAGTATGGGGGTAGGCTACACCTTC.

The table lists this clonotype with a few counts. The chain carries TRBV20-1 and TRBJ1-1; no firm D call. The CDR3 has 16 amino acids. Trimming removed 1 base from V and 3 bases from J, with 18 bases in between. CDR1 is DFQATT and CDR2 is SNEGSKA in the germline V gene (reference sequence). The CDR3: CSARVIGVRRDTEAFF. In DNA, the CDR3 is TGCAGTGCTAGAGTTATCGGGGTGCGTAGGGACACTGAAGCTTTCTTT.

In its sample, this clonotype was seen a few times. The CDR3 region is CASSPSGGRQGASYGYTF. The CDR3, as DNA: TGTGCCAGCAGCCCCAGCGGTGGAAGACAGGGGGCCAGCTATGGCTACACCTTC. This chain links TRBV2 with TRBJ1-2; TRBD1 aligns across 10 bases. From germline, CDR1 is SNHLY and CDR2 FYNNEI. The trim removed 6 bases at V and 4 bases at J, leaving 17 bases unmatched. The CDR3 consists of 18 residues. The variable domain in full, with the rest retrieved from reference TRBV2 and TRBJ1-2, is EPEVTQTPSHQVTQMGQEVILRCVPISNHLYFYWYRQILGQKVEFLVSFYNNEISEKSEIFDDQFSVERPDGSNFTLKIRSTKLEDSAMYFCASSPSGGRQGASYGYTFGSGTRLTVV.

The chain joins TRBV2 to TRBJ1-2; 9 bases are shared with TRBD1. The CDR3 contains 14 residues. V shed 6 bases and J 7 bases; nucleotides not matched to a gene: 9. Germline V CDR1 and CDR2: SNHLY, FYNNEI. CDR3 nucleotide sequence: TGTGCCAGCAGCGGAGGGACAGGGTCTTCTGGCTACACCTTC. Its translation is CASSGGTGSSGYTF. The complete variable domain, with remaining parts taken from reference TRBV2 and TRBJ1-2, reads EPEVTQTPSHQVTQMGQEVILRCVPISNHLYFYWYRQILGQKVEFLVSFYNNEISEKSEIFDDQFSVERPDGSNFTLKIRSTKLEDSAMYFCASSGGTGSSGYTFGSGTRLTVV.

This chain links TRBV23-1 with TRBJ2-1; no definite D call. TRBV23-1 is sorted into the ORF group, with uncertain function. Between the trimmed V and J ends, which lost 2 bases and 7 bases, there was a span of 18 bases. The CDR3 consists of 16 residues. CDR3 residues: CASSQEYPYRPNEQFF. As DNA, the CDR3 is TGCGCCAGCAGTCAAGAATATCCCTACCGGCCAAATGAGCAGTTCTTC.

The table lists this clonotype with a few counts. The chain joins TRBV7-2 to TRBJ2-7, with 12 bases that match TRBD2. J was trimmed by 3 bases and V by 4 bases; bases with no gene match: 4. The CDR3 is made up of 15 amino acids. Germline assignment: CDR1 SGHTA and CDR2 FQGNSA. CDR3 in amino acids: CASSSGLAGYYEQYF. The CDR3 coding sequence is TGTGCCAGCAGCTCAGGACTAGCGGGATACTACGAGCAGTACTTC.

The chain uses TRBV4-2 and TRBJ1-5, with TRBD1 matching 9 bases. Per the germline V gene, CDR1 is LGHNA and CDR2 is YNFKEQ. The CDR3 contains 16 residues. Unmatched junction bases numbered 8, after V lost 4 bases and J lost 4 bases. The DNA of the CDR3 is TGTGCCAGCAGCCCGGGTAAGGGACAGGGTAATCAGCCCCAGCATTTT. Its protein is CASSPGKGQGNQPQHF.